A selection of T cell receptor beta chains follows, all from one sample in a study of T cell repertoires in cytomegalovirus infection. No antigens are known for them. Each CDR3 protein gets one entry after TCRdb re-called the reads with MiXCR. Of around 58,000 distinct CDR3 sequences in the sample, 20% to 25% are singletons; the top ten hold 73%. This material consisted of CD8+ T cells from cultured PBMCs, taken from culture after CMV antigen stimulation. These receptors were taken from a human donor in good health (CMV status not recorded). Some clones in this sample may be carry-over from other donors' samples. The CDR3 runs from the conserved cysteine through the conserved F or W. The order of the fields is D gene, V gene, CDR3 length, clone size, J gene, CDR3 DNA, CDR3 protein. The D gene is left open where the match is weak. Rows may omit the clone size; those that give it use once, few, many or a size class.

>NA|TRBV7-2|15|NA|TRBJ2-7
TGTGCCAGCAGCTTAGGAACAGGGGGGGTCTACGAGCAGTACTTC
CASSLGTGGVYEQYF
>TRBD2|TRBV6-5|18|few|TRBJ2-3
TGTGCCAGCAGTTACGCCCGGGGGGGGGCCGTTCTCACAGATACGCAGTATTTT
CASSYARGGAVLTDTQYF
>TRBD1|TRBV3-1|17|NA|TRBJ2-2
TGTGCCAGCAGCCAAGATGAGGACAGGGCGTTAATCGGGGAGCTGTTTTTT
CASSQDEDRALIGELFF
>NA|TRBV30|12|few|TRBJ1-1
TGTGCCTGGACGAACGTGGGCACTGAAGCTTTCTTT
CAWTNVGTEAFF
>NA|TRBV11-2|18|many|TRBJ2-1
TGTGCCAGCAGCTTAGAGGAGGTCCTTCCCTGGTCCTACAATGAGCAGTTCTTC
CASSLEEVLPWSYNEQFF
>NA|TRBV6-1|14|NA|TRBJ2-1
TGTGCCAGCAGTAGCTTGGGCGTCGACAATGAGCAGTTCTTC
CASSSLGVDNEQFF
>NA|TRBV27|13|NA|TRBJ2-2
TGTGCCAGCAGTTTGTGGGGGGCCGGGGAGCTGTTTTTT
CASSLWGAGELFF
>NA|TRBV12-3/TRBV12-4|18|NA|TRBJ2-3
TGTGCCAGCAGCCGAACCCATCCCGGGACAACTCGCACAGATACGCAGTATTTT
CASSRTHPGTTRTDTQYF
>TRBD2|TRBV11-3|16|few|TRBJ2-1
TGTGCCAGCAGCTTCAGGACTAGCGGGACTTACAATGAGCAGTTCTTC
CASSFRTSGTYNEQFF
>TRBD1|TRBV7-6|15|NA|TRBJ2-2
TGTGCCAGCAGACCCGGGACAGGGGCCGCCGGGGAGCTGTTTTTT
CASRPGTGAAGELFF
>NA|TRBV6-5|14|few|TRBJ2-1
TGTGCCACTATTAACCGAGGGGCTGCAAATGAGCAGTTCTTC
CATINRGAANEQFF
>NA|TRBV20-1|11|few|TRBJ2-2
TGCAGTGTAATATGTGAAGGGGAGCTGTTTTTT
CSVICEGELFF
>TRBD2|TRBV9|15|few|TRBJ2-1
TGTGCCAGCAGCGTCCAAGCGGGGGGGCGCGATGAGCAGTTCTTC
CASSVQAGGRDEQFF
>TRBD2|TRBV5-4|15|NA|TRBJ2-1
TGTGCCAGCAGCTGGGAAAGCGGGGGCCTTAATGAGCAGTTCTTC
CASSWESGGLNEQFF
>NA|TRBV14|14|few|TRBJ1-1
TGTGCCAGCAGCCGGCAGACTTCGACAGCTGAAGCTTTCTTT
CASSRQTSTAEAFF
>NA|TRBV7-2|16|many|TRBJ2-1
TGTGCCAGCAGCTTATTTCGCCCGAGCTCCTACAATGAGCAGTTCTTC
CASSLFRPSSYNEQFF
>NA|TRBV7-9|17|NA|TRBJ2-5
TGTGCCAGCAGCTTAAGGGGGAGGACAGATAATCAAGAGACCCAGTACTTC
CASSLRGRTDNQETQYF
>NA|TRBV12-3/TRBV12-4|13|NA|TRBJ1-1
TGTGCCAGCAATACAGGGACGAACACTGAAGCTTTCTTT
CASNTGTNTEAFF
>TRBD1|TRBV6-8|15|NA|TRBJ2-1
TGTGCCAGCAGTGACCCGACAGGGGTCGGGCGTGAGCAGTTCTTC
CASSDPTGVGREQFF
>NA|TRBV7-3|16|many|TRBJ2-1
TGTGCCAGCAGCTTAATGGCGGCTTCCTCCTACAATGAGCAGTTCTTC
CASSLMAASSYNEQFF